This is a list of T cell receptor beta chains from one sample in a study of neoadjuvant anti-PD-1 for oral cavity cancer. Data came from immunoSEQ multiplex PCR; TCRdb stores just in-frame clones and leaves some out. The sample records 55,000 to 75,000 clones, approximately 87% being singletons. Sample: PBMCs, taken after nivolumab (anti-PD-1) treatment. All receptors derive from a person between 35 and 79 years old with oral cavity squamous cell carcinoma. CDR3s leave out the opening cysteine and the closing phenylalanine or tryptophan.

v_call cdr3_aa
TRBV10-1 ASSDSNKINTEAF
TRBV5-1 ASSLNPGGGFYEQY
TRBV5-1 ASSLGAGAVTEAF
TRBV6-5 ASSYSTSVSDEQY
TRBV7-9 ASSSGTASYNEQF
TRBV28 ASSRGRSRYEQY
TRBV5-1 ASSLGLAGFLGNTGELF
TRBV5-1 ASSLNGAPGGGANEQF
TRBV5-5 ASSLEGNTIY
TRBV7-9 ASSQGQGPAQPQH
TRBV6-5 ASSYSLRQPQH
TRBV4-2 ASSQGVKGFTGNTIY
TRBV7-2 ASSFTGGPQPQH
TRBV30 AWSTVQGARAF
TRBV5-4 ASSSDNQGFGSPLH
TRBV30 AWSRAYEQY
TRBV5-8 ASSLGQGAAEAF
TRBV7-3 ASSQGGNTEAF
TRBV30 AWSVGAGTQETQY
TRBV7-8 ASSLVSAGANSYEQY
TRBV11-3 ASSLGLAVQETQY
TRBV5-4 ASSKGTGVGTDTQY
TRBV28 ASSQISVSQSYEQY
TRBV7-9 ASSLAGQGQETQY
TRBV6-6 ATITGGAGETQY
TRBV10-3 AISESYRSGNTIY
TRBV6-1 ASSEWGYT
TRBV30 AWRPGAGEQY
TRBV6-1 ASSEVVSGRSYEQY
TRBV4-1 ASSPTLAGSTDTQY
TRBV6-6 ASSEGLAGGIQY
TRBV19 ASSISPTMGYGYT
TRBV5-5 ASNYELNYGYT
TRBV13 ASSGRPYEQY
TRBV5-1 ASSLVSGGKETQY
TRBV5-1 ASSFEQGASTDTQY
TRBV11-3 ASSSHRAGNEQF
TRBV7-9 ASSLAGVDYGYT
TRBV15 ATSGNPYRGRIPSTEAF
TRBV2 ASGGGGVNQPQH
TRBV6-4 ASTSSGRDPMNNEQF
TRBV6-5 ASSYSSSSSGNTIY
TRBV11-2 ASSFPGRGVYEQY
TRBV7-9 ASSASGRFGETQY
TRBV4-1 ASRLRDLATDTQY
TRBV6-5 ASSSGPMAPYQPQH
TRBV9 ASTKTEGTGYGYT
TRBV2 ASKRGLWAPLH
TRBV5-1 ASSPGTSGRVRDTQY
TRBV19 ASSRQGYQPQH